This T cell receptor beta chain is drawn from a study of blood T cell repertoires in COVID-19. The overall study: The study drew acute and convalescent COVID-19 samples from the United States, Italy and Spain. PBMCs, B-cell-depleted T cells, or T cells provided the cDNA or gDNA that made up the material.

Original data processing: Amplification of reference gene primers provided the estimated nucleated cell counts. Data came from immunoSEQ multiplex PCR; TCRdb stores just in-frame clones and leaves some out. V, J and clone size were drawn from that table, and D and trimming were deduced from the DNA. Of roughly 65,000 clones in the sample, roughly 80% were seen once. Germline CDR1 SNHLY, CDR2 FYNNEI. Trimming stripped 5 bases from V and 5 bases from J, with 15 bases between. The CDR3 contains 14 residues. This TCR was sampled from a human donor in a cohort sampled during active COVID-19. This rearrangement joins TRBV2 to TRBJ1-1; maybe TRBD1 (5 bases). Source material: peripheral blood. CDR3 coding DNA: TGTGCCAGCAGTCCGCCACCAACAGGTACTGAAGCTTTCTTT. Translated, it gives CASSPPPTGTEAFF.